This record concerns one TCR beta chain sequence. Its antigen target is currently unknown. Base-call qualities are not available, and no considerably larger clone is one nucleotide away. CDR1 is given as SGHTA and CDR2 as FQGNSA, both from the germline V gene. Deletion took 4 bases off V and 0 bases off J, with a span of 13 bases between the germline ends. Counted from cysteine to phenylalanine, this CDR3 has 15 amino acids. The kept DNA is CDR3 alone, 45 bases in frame from the first base. These data belong to a study of T cell changes during pregnancy in multiple sclerosis (dated by TCRdb to the late 2010s). The study in broad terms: Changes in the T cell repertoire over the course of pregnancy were examined in this study in women with multiple sclerosis.

The method behind the library was the immunoSEQ multiplex PCR assay. The source is immuneACCESS, and TCRdb retained only in-frame sequences with V and J called. Part of the clones is not carried over; for the studies checked, unresolved V genes explain less than half of this, and the remainder is unexplained. In this sample the table shows about 58,000 clones, roughly nine tenths of which occur a single time. Of the sample, almost 0.5% is held by the ten largest clones. The rearranged chain carries TRBV7-2 and TRBJ2-7, with TRBD2 perhaps the D gene, on 6 matching bases. This TCR was sampled from a female donor in good health, enrolled as a control in a pregnancy study. This specimen consisted of CD4+ T cells from peripheral blood mononuclear cells, obtained after pregnancy. The CDR3 is CASSSGLGGSYEQYF. The DNA sequence is as follows: TGTGCCAGCAGCTCCGGGTTGGGGGGCTCCTACGAGCAGTACTTC. Joined to the reference TRBV7-2 and TRBJ2-7 proteins, this CDR3 gives the full variable domain: GAGVSQSPSNKVTEKGKDVELRCDPISGHTALYWYRQSLGQGLEFLIYFQGNSAPDKSGLPSDRFSAERTGGSVSTLTIQRTQQEDSAVYLCASSSGLGGSYEQYFGPGTRLTVT.